These 6 T cell receptor beta chains were sequenced from one sample in a study of shared clonotypes between healthy human individuals. Sequenced by immunoSEQ multiplex PCR; TCRdb stores in-frame clones only, minus some. Of more than 2 million clones listed, 80% to 95% were seen once; the top ten hold 1.5% to 2%. The naive CD8 population came from CD45RO-negative cells selected for CCR7, without terminally differentiated effector memory CD45RA+ cells. Sequences were obtained from naive CD8+ T cells from PBMCs. The origin of the receptors is a man aged 18 to 30 in good health. Some clones in this sample may be carry-over from other donors' samples.

The chain combines TRBV6-5 with TRBJ1-1; D unclear. Germline-derived CDR1 and CDR2 are MNHEY and SVGAGI. The ends were cut back, 5 bases at V and 7 bases at J, with 17 bases in the middle. The CDR3 spans 14 residues. The CDR3 spells CASSGLRGFGEAFF. The CDR3 DNA follows: TGTGCCAGCAGTGGACTACGGGGATTTGGTGAAGCTTTCTTT.

The chain joins TRBV10-3 to TRBJ1-1; D is unresolved. CDR1 ENHRY and CDR2 SYGVKD come from the germline V gene. V was clipped by 4 bases and J by 4 bases, with 7 bases between them. This CDR3 comprises 12 residues. The CDR3 DNA sequence: TGTGCCATCAGTGGACCCACCACTGAAGCTTTCTTT. This gives the protein CAISGPTTEAFF.

On this clone itself: Other DNA sequences of this sample code for an identical CDR3. V is TRBV28 and J is TRBJ1-1; no definite D call. The V end lost 1 base, the J end lost 0 bases, and 9 bases lay between the germline ends. Germline values: CDR1 MDHEN, CDR2 SYDVKM. This CDR3 is 15 amino acids long. The CDR3 protein is CASSLSLGLNTEAFF. The CDR3, as DNA: TGTGCCAGCAGTTTATCACTAGGGCTGAACACTGAAGCTTTCTTT.

The chain carries TRBV7-6 and TRBJ2-2, with D possibly being TRBD1 or TRBD2 (5 bases each). V was trimmed by 5 bases and J by 3 bases, leaving 22 bases between them. The CDR3 has 18 residues. CDR1 is SGHVS and CDR2 is FNYEAQ in the germline V gene. In DNA form, the CDR3 reads TGTGCCAGCAGCCCCAAGGCGGCAGGGAGCATTTACACCGGGGAGCTGTTTTTT. It codes for CASSPKAAGSIYTGELFF.

This chain joins TRBV5-1 and TRBJ1-2; the D is unclear. The germline V gene encodes CDR1 SGHRS and CDR2 YFSETQ. V dropped 0 bases and J dropped 1 base, with 13 bases sitting between them. The CDR3 spans 16 residues. For the CDR3, the DNA is TGCGCCAGCAGCTTGGATCCAGACGGAATTAACTATGGCTACACCTTC. Residues: CASSLDPDGINYGYTF.

V and J are TRBV4-1 and TRBJ2-7; perhaps TRBD1 as D (5 bases). This CDR3 region has 15 residues. From germline, CDR1 is MGHRA and CDR2 YSYEKL. V was trimmed by 0 bases and J by 2 bases, leaving 11 bases between them. CDR3 protein: CASSQDDSQTYEQYF. The CDR3 DNA sequence: TGCGCCAGCAGCCAAGACGACAGCCAAACCTACGAGCAGTACTTC.